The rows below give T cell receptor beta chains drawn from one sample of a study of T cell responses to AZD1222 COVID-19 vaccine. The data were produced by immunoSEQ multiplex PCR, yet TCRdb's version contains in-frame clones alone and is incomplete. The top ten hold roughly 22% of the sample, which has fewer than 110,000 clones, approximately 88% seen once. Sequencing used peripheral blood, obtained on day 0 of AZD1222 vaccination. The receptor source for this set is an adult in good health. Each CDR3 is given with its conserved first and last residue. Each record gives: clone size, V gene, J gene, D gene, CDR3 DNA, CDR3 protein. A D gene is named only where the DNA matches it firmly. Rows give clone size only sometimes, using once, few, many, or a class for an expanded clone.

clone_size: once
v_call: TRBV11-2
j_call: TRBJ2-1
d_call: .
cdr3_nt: TGTGCCAGCAGCCAAGCAGGGGATACTAGTTACCGCAATGAGCAGTTCTTC
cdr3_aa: CASSQAGDTSYRNEQFF

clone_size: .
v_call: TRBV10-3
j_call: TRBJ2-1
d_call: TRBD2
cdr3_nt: TGTGCCATCAGACTAGCGGGTAGCAATGAGCAGTTCTTC
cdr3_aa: CAIRLAGSNEQFF

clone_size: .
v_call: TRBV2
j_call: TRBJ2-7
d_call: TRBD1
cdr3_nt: TGTGCCATCCTCGAGGGGACAGGGGCCTACGAGCAGTACTTC
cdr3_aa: CAILEGTGAYEQYF

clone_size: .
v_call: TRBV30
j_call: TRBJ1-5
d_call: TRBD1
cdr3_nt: TGTGCCTGGAGCCCCGACAGGGGAGGTCGGCAGCCCCAGCATTTT
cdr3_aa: CAWSPDRGGRQPQHF

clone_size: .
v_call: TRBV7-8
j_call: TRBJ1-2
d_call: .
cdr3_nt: TGTGCCAGCAGCCCCCCCAGGGGCTTTGACTATGGCTACACCTTC
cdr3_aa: CASSPPRGFDYGYTF

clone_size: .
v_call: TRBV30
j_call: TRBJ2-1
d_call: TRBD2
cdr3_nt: TGTGCCTGGAGAAGGGGCCTCGCCCCCTGGGGGGGGGTTGAGCAGTTCTTC
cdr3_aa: CAWRRGLAPWGGVEQFF

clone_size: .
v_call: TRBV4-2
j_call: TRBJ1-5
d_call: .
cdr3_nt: TGTGCCAGCAGCCAATGGTTTTCGGGCAATCAGCCCCAGCATTTT
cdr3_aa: CASSQWFSGNQPQHF

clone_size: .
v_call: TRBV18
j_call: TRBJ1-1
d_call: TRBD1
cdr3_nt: TGTGCCAGCTCACCACCGGGACAGGGCAACACTGAAGCTTTCTTT
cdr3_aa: CASSPPGQGNTEAFF

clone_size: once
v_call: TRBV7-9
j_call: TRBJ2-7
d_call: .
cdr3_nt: TGTGCCAGCAGCTTAGGGCCTTCCAGCTCCTACGAGCAGTACTTC
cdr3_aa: CASSLGPSSSYEQYF

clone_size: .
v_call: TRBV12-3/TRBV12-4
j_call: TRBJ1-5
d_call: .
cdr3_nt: TGTGCCAGCAGTTCGGGGGGGAATCAGCCCCAGCATTTT
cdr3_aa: CASSSGGNQPQHF

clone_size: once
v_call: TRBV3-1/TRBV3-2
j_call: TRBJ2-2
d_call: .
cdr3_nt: TGTGCCAGCAGCCCCCGACGATACGGGGAGCTGTTTTTT
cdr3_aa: CASSPRRYGELFF

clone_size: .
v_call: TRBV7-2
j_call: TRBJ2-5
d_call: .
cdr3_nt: TGTGCCAGCAGCTTCGCCGAGGAGGAGACCCAGTACTTC
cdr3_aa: CASSFAEEETQYF

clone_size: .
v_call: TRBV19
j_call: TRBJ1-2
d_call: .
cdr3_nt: TGTGCCAGTAGTGTGGACGGTGACTATGGCTACACCTTC
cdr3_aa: CASSVDGDYGYTF

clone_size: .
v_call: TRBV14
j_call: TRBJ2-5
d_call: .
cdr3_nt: TGTGCCAGCAGCCTGGGGCTAGAGACCCAGTACTTC
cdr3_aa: CASSLGLETQYF

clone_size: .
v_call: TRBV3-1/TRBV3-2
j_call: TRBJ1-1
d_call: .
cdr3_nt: TGTGCCAGCAGCCTCGAGTTCGGGACTGAAGCTTTCTTT
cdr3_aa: CASSLEFGTEAFF

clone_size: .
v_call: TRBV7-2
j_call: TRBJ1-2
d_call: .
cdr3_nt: TGTGCCAGCAGCTTATCCACTGATAACTATGGCTACACCTTC
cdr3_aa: CASSLSTDNYGYTF

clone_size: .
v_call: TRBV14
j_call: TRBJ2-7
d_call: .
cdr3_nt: TGTGCCAGCAGCCGTGCGCCCCACGAGCAGTACTTC
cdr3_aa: CASSRAPHEQYF